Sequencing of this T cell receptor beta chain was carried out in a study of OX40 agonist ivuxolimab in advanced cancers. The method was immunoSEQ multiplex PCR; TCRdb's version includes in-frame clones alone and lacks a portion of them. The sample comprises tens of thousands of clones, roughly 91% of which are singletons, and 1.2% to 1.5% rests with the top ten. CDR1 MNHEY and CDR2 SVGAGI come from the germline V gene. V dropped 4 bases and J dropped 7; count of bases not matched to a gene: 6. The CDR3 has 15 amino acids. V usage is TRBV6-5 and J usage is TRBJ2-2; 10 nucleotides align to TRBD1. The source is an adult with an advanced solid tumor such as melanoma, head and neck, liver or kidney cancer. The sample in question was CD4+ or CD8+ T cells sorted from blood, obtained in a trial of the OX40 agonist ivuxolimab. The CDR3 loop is CASSSDRGRGGELFF. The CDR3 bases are TGTGCCAGCAGTTCAGACAGGGGGCGAGGCGGGGAGCTGTTTTTT.